The clone carrying this TCR beta chain was seen a single time. The antigen is unknown. Trimming took 0 bases from V and 5 from J, leaving 19 bases between them. Germline CDR1 reads SGHTA; CDR2 reads FQGNSA. The CDR3 loop spans 17 amino acids. This entry is derived from a study of cytomegalovirus exposure and HLA in healthy donors. Study-wide results and caveats: Presence/absence analyses rested on an assumption that sequencing depth was roughly uniform across donors. Reportedly, a later analysis found an Asian-associated ancestry cluster had fewer N-insertions than the approximately 670-donor mean. In a later analysis, approximately 18,000 TCR beta sequences were associated with HLA alleles at 0.05 false discovery rate.

Amplification used 60 Vbeta primers and 13 Jbeta primers. The method was immunoSEQ multiplex PCR; TCRdb's version includes in-frame clones alone and lacks a portion of them. The sample yields around 110,000 clones, around 60% seen once. Material: PBMCs. The sequence was obtained from a woman in her thirties or forties in good health and CMV-seropositive. The chain is built from TRBV7-2 and TRBJ1-1; D gene ambiguous. CDR3 sequence reads: CASSLAKSSGVLTEAFF. CDR3 nucleotide sequence: TGTGCCAGCAGCTTAGCGAAATCCTCGGGTGTTCTAACTGAAGCTTTCTTT.